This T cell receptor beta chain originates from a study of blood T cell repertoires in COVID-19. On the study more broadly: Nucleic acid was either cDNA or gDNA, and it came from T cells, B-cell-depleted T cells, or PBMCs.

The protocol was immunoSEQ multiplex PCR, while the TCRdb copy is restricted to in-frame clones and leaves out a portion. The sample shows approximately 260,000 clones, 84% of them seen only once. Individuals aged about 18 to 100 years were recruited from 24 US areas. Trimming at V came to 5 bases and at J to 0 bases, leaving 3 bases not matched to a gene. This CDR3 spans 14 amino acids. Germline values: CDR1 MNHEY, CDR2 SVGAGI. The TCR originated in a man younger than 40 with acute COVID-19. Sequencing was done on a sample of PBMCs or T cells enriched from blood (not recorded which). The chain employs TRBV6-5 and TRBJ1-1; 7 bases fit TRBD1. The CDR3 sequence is CASSRDRVNTEAFF. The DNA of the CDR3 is TGTGCCAGCAGTCGGGACAGAGTGAACACTGAAGCTTTCTTT.